The 5 T cell receptor beta chains presented below share a single source sample, sequenced in a study of cytomegalovirus exposure and HLA in healthy donors. The PCR was carried out with 60 Vbeta primers and 13 Jbeta primers. Sequencing used immunoSEQ multiplex PCR; TCRdb keeps in-frame clones, though not all of them. The profile shows about 92,000 clones, 80% of them singletons. The sequencing input was PBMCs. Receptors were obtained from a man younger than 35 in good health and CMV-seronegative.

On this clone: One end of the junction is discordant with germline, which a read error may explain. This chain uses TRBV7-7 with TRBJ2-3, with TRBD1 matching over 7 bases. CDR1 and CDR2 from the germline V gene are SSHAT and FNYEAQ (reference sequence). This CDR3 spans 14 amino acids. The DNA of the CDR3 is TGTGCTAGCAGCAAGGGGGCGTCCCCAGATACGCAGTATTTT. This gives the protein CASSKGASPDTQYF.

The CDR3, as DNA: TGTGCCACCAGCAGAGCCCTTGGGGCGACTGAAGCTTTCTTT. It translates to CATSRALGATEAFF. The V call is TRBV15, the J call TRBJ1-1; the D gene is possibly TRBD1 (5 bases). V lost 1 base and J 5 bases, leaving 11 bases between the germline ends. Germline values: CDR1 LNHNV, CDR2 YYDKDF (reference sequence). The CDR3 contains 14 residues. The variable domain in full, completed from reference TRBV15 and TRBJ1-1, reads DAMVIQNPRYQVTQFGKPVTLSCSQTLNHNVMYWYQQKSSQAPKLLFHYYDKDFNNEADTPDNFQSRRPNTSFCFLDIRSPGLGDTAMYLCATSRALGATEAFFGQGTRLTVV.

This clone was detected only once. The genes are TRBV7-2 and TRBJ2-3, with no clear D. The germline gives CDR1 SGHTA, CDR2 FQGNSA. V lost 8 bases, J lost 1 base, and 13 bases lay in between. The CDR3 spans 14 residues. CDR3 nucleotide sequence: TGTGCCAGCTTGTCAGTGGTGGGCACAGATACGCAGTATTTT. It specifies CASLSVVGTDTQYF.

The rearrangement uses TRBV14 and TRBJ2-1, with D perhaps TRBD1 (6 bases). V lost 1 base and J lost 11, with 21 bases in between. The CDR3 has 16 residues. The germline gives CDR1 SGHDN, CDR2 FVKESK. This CDR3 reads CASSQVGGQYVGKQFF. Here the CDR3 DNA reads TGTGCCAGCAGCCAAGTTGGCGGACAGTACGTCGGTAAGCAGTTCTTC. Filled out from reference TRBV14 and TRBJ2-1, the complete variable domain reads EAGVTQFPSHSVIEKGQTVTLRCDPISGHDNLYWYRRVMGKEIKFLLHFVKESKQDESGMPNNRFLAERTGGTYSTLKVQPAELEDSGVYFCASSQVGGQYVGKQFFGPGTRLTVL.

J is TRBJ2-1 and V is TRBV5-1, with TRBD2 identical over 10 bases. From germline, CDR1 is SGHRS and CDR2 YFSETQ. Trimming cost V 3 bases and J 9 bases; bases outside gene matches: 9. This CDR3 is 15 amino acids long. The CDR3 DNA sequence: TGCGCCAGCAGCTACTCACTAGCGGGGAAGGGTGAGCAGTTCTTC. It is translated as CASSYSLAGKGEQFF.